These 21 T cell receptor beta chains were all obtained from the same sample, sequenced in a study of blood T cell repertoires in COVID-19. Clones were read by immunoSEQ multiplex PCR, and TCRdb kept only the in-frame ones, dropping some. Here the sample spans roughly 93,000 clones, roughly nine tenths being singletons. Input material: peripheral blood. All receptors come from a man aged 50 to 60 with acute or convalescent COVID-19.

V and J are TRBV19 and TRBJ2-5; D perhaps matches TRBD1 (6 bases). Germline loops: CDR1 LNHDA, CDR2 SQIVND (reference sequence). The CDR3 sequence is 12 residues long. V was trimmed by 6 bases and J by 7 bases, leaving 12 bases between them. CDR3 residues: CASSLLQGTQYF. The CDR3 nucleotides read TGTGCCAGTAGCCTATTACAGGGGACCCAGTACTTC.

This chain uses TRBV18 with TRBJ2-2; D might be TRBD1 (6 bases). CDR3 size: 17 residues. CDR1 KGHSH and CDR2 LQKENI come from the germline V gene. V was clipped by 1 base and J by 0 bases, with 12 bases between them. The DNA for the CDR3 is TGTGCCAGCTCACCACTTCCCGGGACAACGAACACCGGGGAGCTGTTTTTT. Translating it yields CASSPLPGTTNTGELFF.

The chain's CDR3 is CSASSRVPQNTEAFF. The CDR3, as DNA: TGCAGTGCCAGTAGCCGGGTTCCACAGAACACTGAAGCTTTCTTT. The chain has TRBV20-1 and TRBJ1-1; D is undetermined. CDR1 and CDR2 (germline): DFQATT, SNEGSKA (reference sequence). The CDR3 loop spans 15 amino acids. With 6 bases removed from V and 1 base from J, the gap between germline ends came to 18 bases.

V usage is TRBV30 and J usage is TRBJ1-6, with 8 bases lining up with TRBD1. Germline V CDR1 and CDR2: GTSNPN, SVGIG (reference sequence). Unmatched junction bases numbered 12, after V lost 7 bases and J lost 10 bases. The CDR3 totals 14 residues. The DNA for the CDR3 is TGTGCCTCCCCTACGGGGACAGGTATATCACCCCTCCACTTT. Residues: CASPTGTGISPLHF.

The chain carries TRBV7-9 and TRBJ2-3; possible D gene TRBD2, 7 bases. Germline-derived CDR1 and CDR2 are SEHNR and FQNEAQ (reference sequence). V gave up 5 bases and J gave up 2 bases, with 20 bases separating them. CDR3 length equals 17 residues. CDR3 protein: CASSPGTPSGITDTQYF. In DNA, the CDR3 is TGTGCCAGCAGCCCCGGGACACCAAGCGGGATCACAGATACGCAGTATTTT. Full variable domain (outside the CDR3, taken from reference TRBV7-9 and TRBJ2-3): DTGVSQNPRHKITKRGQNVTFRCDPISEHNRLYWYRQTLGQGPEFLTYFQNEAQLEKSRLLSDRFSAERPKGSFSTLEIQRTEQGDSAMYLCASSPGTPSGITDTQYFGPGTRLTVL.

The chain's CDR3 is CASCPAGAPREQFF. The CDR3 DNA sequence: TGTGCCAGCTGCCCAGCGGGGGCCCCACGGGAGCAGTTCTTC. The chain recombines TRBV28 with TRBJ2-1; 8 bases line up with TRBD2. This CDR3 spans 14 amino acids. Germline CDR1 and CDR2: MDHEN and SYDVKM. Unmatched junction bases numbered 13, after V lost 8 bases and J lost 10 bases. Variable domain in full (rest from reference TRBV28 and TRBJ2-1): DVKVTQSSRYLVKRTGEKVFLECVQDMDHENMFWYRQDPGLGLRLIYFSYDVKMKEKGDIPEGYSVSREKKERFSLILESASTNQTSMYLCASCPAGAPREQFFGPGTRLTVL.

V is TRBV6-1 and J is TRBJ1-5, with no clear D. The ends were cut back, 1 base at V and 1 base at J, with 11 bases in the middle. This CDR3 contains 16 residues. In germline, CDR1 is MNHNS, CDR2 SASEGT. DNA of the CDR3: TGTGCCAGCAGTGAAGATATGGGAGGGAGCAATCAGCCCCAGCATTTT. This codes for CASSEDMGGSNQPQHF.

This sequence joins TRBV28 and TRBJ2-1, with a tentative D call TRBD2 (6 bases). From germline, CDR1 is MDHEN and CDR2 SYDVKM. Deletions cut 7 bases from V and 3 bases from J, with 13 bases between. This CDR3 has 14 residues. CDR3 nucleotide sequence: TGTGCCAGCATCCTCTCGGGGGACTACAATGAGCAGTTCTTC. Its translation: CASILSGDYNEQFF.

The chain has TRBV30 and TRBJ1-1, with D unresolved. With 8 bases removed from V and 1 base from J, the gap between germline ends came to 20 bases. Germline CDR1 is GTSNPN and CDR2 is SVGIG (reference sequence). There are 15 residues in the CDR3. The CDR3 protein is CALNGNLAWNTEAFF. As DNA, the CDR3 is TGTGCCCTCAACGGAAACCTAGCCTGGAACACTGAAGCTTTCTTT.

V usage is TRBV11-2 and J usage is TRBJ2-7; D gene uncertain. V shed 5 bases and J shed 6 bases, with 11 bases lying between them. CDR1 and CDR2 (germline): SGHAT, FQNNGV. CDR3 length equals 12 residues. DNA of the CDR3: TGTGCCAGCAGCGACCCCCCGGGCGAGCAGTACTTC. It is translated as CASSDPPGEQYF.

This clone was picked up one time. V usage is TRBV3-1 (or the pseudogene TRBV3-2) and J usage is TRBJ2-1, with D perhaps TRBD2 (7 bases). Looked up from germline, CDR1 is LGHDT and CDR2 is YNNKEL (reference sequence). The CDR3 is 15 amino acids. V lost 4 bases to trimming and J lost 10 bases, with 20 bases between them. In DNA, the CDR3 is TGTGCCAGCAGCCCATGGGGGGGCCCCGTGGGGGAGCAGTTCTTC. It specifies CASSPWGGPVGEQFF.

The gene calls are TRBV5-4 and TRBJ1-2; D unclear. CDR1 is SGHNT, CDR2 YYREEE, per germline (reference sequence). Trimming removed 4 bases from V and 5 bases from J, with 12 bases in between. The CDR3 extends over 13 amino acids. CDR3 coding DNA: TGTGCCAGCAGCCGCGGGATTTCATATGGCTACACCTTC. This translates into CASSRGISYGYTF.

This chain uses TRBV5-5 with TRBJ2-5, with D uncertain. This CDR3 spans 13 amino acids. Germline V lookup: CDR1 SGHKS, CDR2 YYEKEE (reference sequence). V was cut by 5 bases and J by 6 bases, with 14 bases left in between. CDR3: CASRASGTQTQYF. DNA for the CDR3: TGTGCCAGCAGGGCGTCGGGTACACAGACCCAGTACTTC.

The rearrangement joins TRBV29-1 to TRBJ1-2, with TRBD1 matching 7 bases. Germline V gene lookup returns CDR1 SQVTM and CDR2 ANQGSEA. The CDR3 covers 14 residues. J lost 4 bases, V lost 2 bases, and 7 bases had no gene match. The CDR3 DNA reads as TGCAGCGTTGAACCGGGACAGATGATCTATGGCTACACCTTC. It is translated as CSVEPGQMIYGYTF.

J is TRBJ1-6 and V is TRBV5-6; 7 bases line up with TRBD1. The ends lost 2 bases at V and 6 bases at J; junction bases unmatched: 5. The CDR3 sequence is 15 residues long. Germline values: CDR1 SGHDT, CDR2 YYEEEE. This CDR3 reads CASSFPGTVNSPLHF. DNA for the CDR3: TGTGCCAGCAGCTTTCCCGGGACAGTTAATTCACCCCTCCACTTT.

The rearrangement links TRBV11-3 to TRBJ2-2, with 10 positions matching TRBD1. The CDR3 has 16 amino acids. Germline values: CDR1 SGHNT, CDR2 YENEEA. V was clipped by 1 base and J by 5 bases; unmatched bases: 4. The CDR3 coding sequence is TGTGCCAGCAGCTTAGTCTCGGACAGGGGGACCGGGGAGCTGTTTTTT. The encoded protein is CASSLVSDRGTGELFF.

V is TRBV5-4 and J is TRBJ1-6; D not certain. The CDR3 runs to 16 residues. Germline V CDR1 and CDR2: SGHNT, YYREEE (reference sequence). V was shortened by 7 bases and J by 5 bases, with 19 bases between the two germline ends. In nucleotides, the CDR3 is TGTGCCAGCTCCCTGGGAGGGCAAAGGAATAATTCACCCCTCCACTTT. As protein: CASSLGGQRNNSPLHF.

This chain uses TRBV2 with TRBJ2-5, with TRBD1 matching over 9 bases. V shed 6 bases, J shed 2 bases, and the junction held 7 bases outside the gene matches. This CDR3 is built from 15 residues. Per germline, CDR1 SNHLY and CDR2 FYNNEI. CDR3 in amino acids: CASRAVGTGQETQYF. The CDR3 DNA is TGTGCCAGCAGGGCCGTTGGGACAGGGCAAGAGACCCAGTACTTC.

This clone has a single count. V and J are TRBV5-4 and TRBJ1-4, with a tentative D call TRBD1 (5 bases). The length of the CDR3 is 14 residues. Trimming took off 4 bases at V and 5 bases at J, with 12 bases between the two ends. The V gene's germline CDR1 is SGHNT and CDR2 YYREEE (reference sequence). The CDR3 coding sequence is TGTGCCAGCAGCCCCGGACACCTCAATGAAAAACTGTTTTTT. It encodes CASSPGHLNEKLFF.

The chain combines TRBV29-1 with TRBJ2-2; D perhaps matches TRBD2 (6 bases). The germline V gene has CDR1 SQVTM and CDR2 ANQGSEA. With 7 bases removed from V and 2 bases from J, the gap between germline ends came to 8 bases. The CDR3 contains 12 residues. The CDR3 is CSATRNTGELFF. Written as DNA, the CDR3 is TGCAGCGCGACTAGAAACACCGGGGAGCTGTTTTTT.

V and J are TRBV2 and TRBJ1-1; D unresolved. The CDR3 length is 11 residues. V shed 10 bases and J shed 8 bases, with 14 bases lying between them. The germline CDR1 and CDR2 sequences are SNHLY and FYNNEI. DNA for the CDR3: TGTGCCACCGGGAAGGGCCGGGAAGCTTTCTTT. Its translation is CATGKGREAFF.